The sample holds a few counts of the clone carrying this TCR beta chain. Authors' data handling: Nucleated cell number was recorded as an estimate derived from reference gene primer amplification. Produced via immunoSEQ multiplex PCR; TCRdb's table is partial and in-frame only. The V and J calls and clone size are taken from that table; D and trimming were inferred from the DNA. The table shows roughly 120,000 clones, with 90% occurring only once. With 4 bases removed from V and 7 bases from J, the gap between germline ends came to 16 bases. Germline CDR1 LGHDT, CDR2 YNNKEL (reference sequence). This CDR3 has 14 amino acids. This entry is derived from a study of blood T cell repertoires in COVID-19. Study in general: The origin of the acute and convalescent COVID-19 samples was the United States, Italy and Spain.

Enrolled during active infection, Seattle patients were then followed longitudinally. This clonotype was sampled from a man between 60 and 75 years old with COVID-19, enrolled during active disease. The sample taken for sequencing was peripheral blood. V and J are TRBV3-1 (or the pseudogene TRBV3-2) and TRBJ2-5, with a possible D match to TRBD1 (5 bases). This CDR3 reads CASSPTARRGTQYF. CDR3 DNA: TGTGCCAGCAGCCCAACAGCCAGAAGGGGGACCCAGTACTTC.